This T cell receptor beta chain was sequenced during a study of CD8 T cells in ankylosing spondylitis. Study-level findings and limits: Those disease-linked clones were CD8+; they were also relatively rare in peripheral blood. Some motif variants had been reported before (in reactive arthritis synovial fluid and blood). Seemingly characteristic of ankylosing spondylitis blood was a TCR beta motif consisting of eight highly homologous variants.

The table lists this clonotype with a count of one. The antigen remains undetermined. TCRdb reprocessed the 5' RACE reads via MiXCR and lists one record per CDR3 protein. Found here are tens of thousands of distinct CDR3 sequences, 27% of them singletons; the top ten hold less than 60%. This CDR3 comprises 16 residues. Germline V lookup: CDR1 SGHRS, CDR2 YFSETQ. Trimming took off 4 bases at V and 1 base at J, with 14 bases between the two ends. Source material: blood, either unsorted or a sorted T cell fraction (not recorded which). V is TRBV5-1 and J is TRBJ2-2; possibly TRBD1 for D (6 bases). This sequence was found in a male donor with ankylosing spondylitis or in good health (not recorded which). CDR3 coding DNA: TGCGCCAGCAGCGTGGATCAAGGGGGGAACACCGGGGAGCTGTTTTTT. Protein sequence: CASSVDQGGNTGELFF.